This T cell receptor (beta chain) derives from a study of shared clonotypes between healthy human individuals. The germline CDR1 and CDR2 sequences are SGHTS and YDEGEE. CDR3 length equals 14 residues. V lost 3 bases to trimming and J lost 7 bases; unmatched junction nucleotides: 7. Whole-study results and caveats: Across a few donors, naive CD4 shared 5% to 6%, naive CD8 over 3%, memory CD4 more than 2%, memory CD8 about 0.4%.

On this clone itself: Its antigen remains unknown.

This table comes from immunoSEQ multiplex PCR, and its TCRdb copy is limited to in-frame clones, with some not included. Of around 2.1 million clones listed, under 97% are singletons. V and J are TRBV5-8 and TRBJ2-1; 7 bases fit TRBD2. The clonotype originates from a man aged 18 to 30 in good health. The sequencing sample was made of naive CD4+ T cells sorted from blood. The subset is: CD45RA+ positively selected. CDR3 protein: CASSSGLIINEQFF. CDR3 bases: TGTGCCAGCAGCTCGGGACTAATCATTAATGAGCAGTTCTTC.